The subject of this entry is one T cell receptor (beta chain). Germline lookup yields CDR1 MGHRA and CDR2 YSYEKL. The CDR3 covers 15 residues. The ends lost 3 bases at V and 11 bases at J; junction bases unmatched: 9. This record comes from a study of T cell changes during pregnancy in multiple sclerosis. The table came from immunoSEQ multiplex PCR; TCRdb's copy has only in-frame clones and leaves some out. The sample has 90,000 or so clones; 75% to 95% are singletons. This chain uses TRBV4-1 with TRBJ1-6; 8 bases agree with TRBD1. This clonotype was obtained from a female donor in good health, enrolled as a control in a pregnancy study. The sample was peripheral blood, taken in the first trimester of pregnancy. The CDR3 DNA reads as TGCGCCAGCAGCCACGCGGACAGGGAAATTACACCCCTCCACTTT. Translated: CASSHADREITPLHF.